This T cell receptor (beta chain) was recorded in a study of T cell clonotyping in hematopoietic cell transplantation. Notes on the study in general: Few recipient clonotypes overlapped donors; over 95% were de novo at given depth.

Worth noting for this clone: As yet, its antigen is unknown.

Produced via immunoSEQ multiplex PCR; TCRdb's table is partial and in-frame only. This sample has tens of thousands of clones, with about four fifths found just once. The time point is: recipient sample about 28 days before transplant, after cytoreduction. Germline loops: CDR1 DFQATT, CDR2 SNEGSKA (reference sequence). V was cut by 3 bases and J by 0 bases, with 3 bases left in between. The CDR3 sequence is 11 residues long. The chain recombines TRBV20-1 with TRBJ2-7; D is undetermined. The origin of this receptor is a man in his fifties or sixties with myelodysplastic syndrome. Some clones in this sample may be carry-over from other donors' samples. The sample consisted of peripheral blood mononuclear cells, taken before stem cell transplant. The CDR3 reads CSASISYEQYF. Written as DNA, the CDR3 is TGCAGTGCTAGCATCTCCTACGAGCAGTACTTC.